This T cell receptor beta chain is from a study of regulatory T cells in long-lasting Graves disease. General study findings and limits: TCR diversity in persistent Graves' patients was below that of newly diagnosed ones.

Combining iRepertoire HTBI primers with Arm-PCR of CDR3 regions, the authors built TCR beta libraries. Each CDR3 protein gets one entry after TCRdb re-called the multiplex PCR reads with MiXCR. The sample lists roughly 420,000 distinct CDR3 sequences; about 16% were seen once. The length of the CDR3 is 20 residues. Germline V lookup: CDR1 SGDLS, CDR2 YYNGEE. V dropped 2 bases and J dropped 0; count of bases not matched to a gene: 9. This clonotype was observed at least ten times. The antigen remains unidentified. As for time point: newly diagnosed GD, antithyroid drugs for less than 3 months. Making the TCR library involved RNA that had been extracted from PBMCs. The sample also formed part of further work on T cells in Graves' hyperthyroidism and ophthalmopathy. That work adds: Appearing also in blood were most of the thyroid clonotypes expanded above 0.001.

This chain uses TRBV9 with TRBJ2-3; 16 bases align to TRBD2. The input for sequencing was peripheral blood mononuclear cells (PBMCs), taken at new diagnosis, from a patient treated with antithyroid drugs. The TCR originated in a woman in her 30s with Graves disease. In DNA form, the CDR3 reads TGTGCCAGCAGCGTGAGAGGGGGACTAGCGGGAGGGACTAGCACAGATACGCAGTATTTT. Protein sequence: CASSVRGGLAGGTSTDTQYF.